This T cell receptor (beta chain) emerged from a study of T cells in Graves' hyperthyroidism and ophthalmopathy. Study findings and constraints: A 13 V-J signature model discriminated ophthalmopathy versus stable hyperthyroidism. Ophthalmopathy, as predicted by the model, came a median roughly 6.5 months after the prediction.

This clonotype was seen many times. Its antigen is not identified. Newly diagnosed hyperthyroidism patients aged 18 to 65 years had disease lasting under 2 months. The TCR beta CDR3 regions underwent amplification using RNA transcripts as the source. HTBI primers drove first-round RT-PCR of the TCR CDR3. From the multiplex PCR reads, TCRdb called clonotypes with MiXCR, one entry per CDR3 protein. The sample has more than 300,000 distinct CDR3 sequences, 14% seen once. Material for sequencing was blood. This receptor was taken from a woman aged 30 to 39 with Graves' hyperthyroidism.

The CDR3 coding sequence is TGTGCCAGCAGTCACGGAGGGGGCGTTGAGACCCAGTACTTC. Amino acid sequence: CASSHGGGVETQYF. The chain couples TRBV7-2 to TRBJ2-5; possible D gene TRBD1, 7 bases. Germline V gene data show CDR1 as SGHTA and CDR2 as FQGNSA. With 6 bases removed from V and 5 bases from J, the gap between germline ends came to 16 bases. The CDR3 totals 14 residues.